The 24 T cell receptor beta chains below all came from one sample that was sequenced in a study of tumor-infiltrating lymphocytes in primary liver carcinoma. Production of TCR beta cDNA used 400 to 650 ng total RNA together with a constant-region primer. Libraries of TCR beta came from three nested multiplex PCR rounds with slightly modified ARM-PCR. In the first two PCR rounds, TRBV1-TRBV30 forward primers were paired with a C-beta reverse primer, and each round lasted approximately 9 cycles. A single record per CDR3 protein comes from TCRdb applying MiXCR to the multiplex PCR reads. The top ten hold 9.5% of the sample, which has roughly 100,000 distinct CDR3 sequences, around three quarters seen once. The study co-extracted DNA and RNA from roughly 20-30 mg of unsorted bulk tissue. The specimen was liver tumor tissue from sampling region 5. The subset denotes: tumor region T5, tumor centre. These receptor sequences come from an older woman with primary liver carcinoma and hepatitis B virus infection.

Turning to this clonotype: The junction departs from the called germline gene at one end, perhaps through a read error. V and J are TRBV5-1 and TRBJ2-2; 7 nucleotides match TRBD1. This CDR3 is built from 15 residues. Germline CDR1 is SGHRS and CDR2 is YFSETQ. CDR3 sequence (DNA): TGCGCCAGCAGCTTGGGGGACAGCAACACCGTGGAGCTGTTTTTT. Protein: CASSLGDSNTVELFF.

There are a few counts of this clonotype. The chain is built from TRBV21-1 and TRBJ1-1; TRBD1 is the table's D call, not checked against the DNA. TRBV21-1 is listed as a pseudogene. This CDR3 contains 15 residues. The CDR3 region is CASRNPETGGVRAFF. The CDR3 nucleotides are TGTGCCAGCCGAAATCCGGAGACAGGGGGTGTGAGGGCTTTCTTT.

The rearrangement uses TRBV11-3 and TRBJ2-7; D may be TRBD1 (6 bases). V was clipped by 10 bases and J by 6 bases, with 22 bases between them. This CDR3 is 14 amino acids long. The V gene's germline CDR1 is SGHNT and CDR2 YENEEA. This CDR3 reads CANSFGYREIEQYF. For the CDR3, the DNA is TGTGCCAACAGTTTTGGTTACAGGGAGATCGAGCAGTACTTC.

The CDR3 loop is CASIVGTRGGAQFF. DNA of the CDR3: TGTGCCAGCATAGTAGGGACAAGAGGTGGGGCGCAGTTCTTC. The chain links TRBV6-1 to TRBJ2-1, with D tentatively TRBD1 (6 bases). The CDR3 runs to 14 residues. Trimming took off 7 bases at V and 12 bases at J, with 22 bases between the two ends. Germline CDR1 reads MNHNS; CDR2 reads SASEGT.

This clonotype was counted a few times. This CDR3 fails to terminate in the conserved phenylalanine or tryptophan, so it likely reflects a read error. The chain employs TRBV11-2 and TRBJ2-5, with D tentatively TRBD1 (6 bases). CDR3 length: 13 residues. CDR1 and CDR2 from the germline V gene are SGHAT and FQNNGV. CDR3: CASSSTGLETQYI. CDR3 DNA: TGTGCTAGCAGTTCTACAGGGCTGGAGACCCAGTACATC.

On this clonotype: A much bigger clone sits one base away, suggesting this may be a read error. The gene calls are TRBV5-1 and TRBJ2-7; no clear D gene. The CDR3 is 13 amino acids. CDR1 and CDR2 from the germline V gene are SGHRS and YFSETQ. Trimming took off 3 bases at V and 3 bases at J, with 10 bases between the two ends. The CDR3 is CASSSRQGYEQYF. CDR3 coding DNA: TGCGCCAGCAGCTCTAGACAAGGCTACGAGCAGTACTTC.

This clonotype came up a few times. This chain links TRBV28 with TRBJ2-5, with no clear D. The CDR3 sequence is 13 residues long. Trimming shortened V by 5 bases and J by 9 bases, and 16 bases separated the two germline ends. From germline, CDR1 is MDHEN and CDR2 SYDVKM. The CDR3 DNA sequence: TGTGCCAGCAGTCCCCAGACGGCCACGGCCCAGTACTTC. It encodes CASSPQTATAQYF.

The rearrangement joins TRBV20-1 to TRBJ2-5, with 11 bases matching TRBD2. This CDR3 is built from 14 residues. With 6 bases clipped from V and 4 bases from J, the junction kept 7 bases outside the gene matches. Germline CDR1 reads DFQATT; CDR2 reads SNEGSKA (reference sequence). CDR3 protein: CSAEDSGRGETQYF. DNA for the CDR3: TGCAGTGCCGAAGATAGCGGGAGGGGAGAGACCCAGTACTTC.

At least ten counts were recorded for this clonotype. This chain uses TRBV24-1 with TRBJ2-5, with a weak D call TRBD2 (5 bases). The ends were cut back, 1 base at V and 5 bases at J, with 16 bases in the middle. This CDR3 region has 16 residues. CDR1 is KGHDR, CDR2 SFDVKD, per germline. The CDR3 coding sequence is TGTGCCACCAGTGATTTCGGACTCTCAGGCTTCGAGACCCAGTACTTC. Protein: CATSDFGLSGFETQYF.

Note on this clonotype: A junction end diverges from the germline sequence, so it may reflect a read error. The chain joins TRBV28 to TRBJ2-1, with D perhaps given as TRBD1 or TRBD2 (6 bases each). Germline CDR1 is MDHEN and CDR2 is SYDVKM. The CDR3 length is 18 residues. The CDR3 sequence: CACSLSRGARSSYNEQFF. CDR3 in DNA: TGTGCCTGCAGTTTGTCTAGGGGGGCGAGGAGCTCCTACAATGAGCAGTTCTTC. The full variable domain, completed using reference TRBV28 and TRBJ2-1, is DVKVTQSSRYLVKRTGEKVFLECVQDMDHENMFWYRQDPGLGLRLIYFSYDVKMKEKGDIPEGYSVSREKKERFSLILESASTNQTSMYLCACSLSRGARSSYNEQFFGPGTRLTVL.

This clonotype was seen a few times. This chain connects TRBV28 to TRBJ2-3; D is perhaps TRBD1 or TRBD2 (5 bases each). Trimming cost V 0 bases and J 2 bases, with 6 bases left between them. The CDR3 is 14 residues long. Germline V gives CDR1 MDHEN, CDR2 SYDVKM. CDR3 loop: CASSLWGVTDTQYF. The CDR3 DNA reads as TGTGCCAGCAGTTTATGGGGGGTCACAGATACGCAGTATTTT.

The chain employs TRBV10-2 and TRBJ1-1; possible D gene TRBD1, 6 bases. V was cut by 4 bases and J by 0 bases, with 9 bases left in between. This CDR3 spans 14 amino acids. Germline lookup yields CDR1 WSHSY and CDR2 SAAADI. The CDR3 DNA reads as TGCGCCAGCAGTGGGCAGGGGATGAACACTGAAGCTTTCTTT. Protein: CASSGQGMNTEAFF.

This clonotype has ten or more counts. The rearrangement joins TRBV12-3 or TRBV12-4 to TRBJ1-1, with TRBD1 as a possible D gene (5 bases). V shed 6 bases and J shed 1 base, with 9 bases lying between them. The CDR3 spans 13 residues. The CDR3 reads CASSTTENTEAFF. In DNA, the CDR3 is TGTGCCAGCAGCACGACAGAGAACACTGAAGCTTTCTTT.

In regard to this clonotype: Possible read error: a much larger clone is one base away. The gene calls are TRBV7-8 and TRBJ1-6, with 10 positions matching TRBD1. CDR1 and CDR2 from the germline V gene are SGHVS and FQNEAQ. The CDR3 runs to 15 residues. The CDR3 region is CTSSFRDRGSSPLHF. In DNA form, the CDR3 reads TGTACCAGCAGCTTCCGGGACAGGGGAAGTTCACCCCTCCACTTT.

This clonotype was seen repeatedly, ten times or more. V is TRBV12-3 or TRBV12-4 and J is TRBJ1-4; D unresolved. V was pared by 5 bases and J by 3 bases, with 4 bases between. The CDR3 extends over 12 amino acids. CDR3 in amino acids: CASSPPNEKLFF. CDR3 coding DNA: TGTGCCAGCAGTCCGCCTAATGAAAAACTGTTTTTT.

Relative to its sample, this clonotype is medium-sized. V is TRBV11-2 and J is TRBJ2-2; D possibly corresponds to TRBD1 (6 bases). The ends were cut back, 0 bases at V and 6 bases at J, with 8 bases in the middle. CDR3 length: 14 residues. The germline gives CDR1 SGHAT, CDR2 FQNNGV. This chain's CDR3 is CASSLERGSGELFF. CDR3 nucleotides: TGTGCCAGCAGCTTAGAAAGGGGGTCCGGGGAGCTGTTTTTT.

A few counts support this clonotype. The chain recombines TRBV6-1 with TRBJ1-2; possible D gene TRBD1, 5 bases. Germline CDR1 and CDR2: MNHNS and SASEGT. V was shortened by 6 bases and J by 3 bases, with 17 bases between the two germline ends. This CDR3 is built from 15 residues. The CDR3, as DNA: TGTGCCAGCAGCGTAGGTTTGACAGAGGACTATGGCTACACCTTC. Protein sequence: CASSVGLTEDYGYTF.

In regard to this clonotype: A much larger clone lies a single base off, so this may be a read error. The gene calls are TRBV4-1 and TRBJ2-1; the match to TRBD2 covers 9 bases. CDR3 length: 18 residues. With V trimmed by 4 bases and J by 8 bases, 18 bases remained unmatched. Per the germline V gene, CDR1 is MGHRA and CDR2 is YSYEKL. The CDR3: CASSPTNLAGAENDEQFF. CDR3 bases: TGCGCCAGCAGCCCGACCAATTTAGCGGGAGCCGAAAACGATGAGCAGTTCTTC.

As for this clonotype: In this CDR3 the conserved last residue, phenylalanine or tryptophan, is missing, so a read error is likely. The genes are TRBV7-9 and TRBJ1-1, with a weak D call TRBD1 (5 bases). Germline values: CDR1 SEHNR, CDR2 FQNEAQ (reference sequence). V shed 3 bases and J shed 6 bases, with 11 bases lying between them. The CDR3 has 13 residues. The CDR3 nucleotides read TGTGCCAGCAGCTTTATCCAGGGAGCTGAAGCTTTCTGT. It codes for CASSFIQGAEAFC.

This clonotype was detected many times. The chain links TRBV30 to TRBJ1-1, with TRBD1 identical over 7 bases. Trimming cost V 4 bases and J 5 bases; bases outside gene matches: 10. The CDR3 spans 14 residues. CDR1 is GTSNPN and CDR2 is SVGIG in the germline V gene (reference sequence). The CDR3 DNA is TGTGCCTGGATGCAGGGGGGATCGGGGACTGAAGCTTTCTTT. This translates into CAWMQGGSGTEAFF.

A remark on this clonotype: At one of its ends the junction is not consistent with the germline gene, which may arise from a read error. The chain combines TRBV29-1 with TRBJ2-1; perhaps TRBD2 as D (6 bases). The CDR3 is 10 residues long. Germline V gives CDR1 SQVTM, CDR2 ANQGSEA. CDR3 region: CNGGINEQFF. CDR3 coding DNA: TGCAACGGCGGGATCAATGAGCAGTTTTTC.

This clonotype occurred many times. This chain uses TRBV5-1 with TRBJ2-1; D is undetermined. This CDR3 contains 14 residues. The germline V and J ends were trimmed by 0 bases and 5 bases, with 9 bases remaining between them. Germline V gene lookup returns CDR1 SGHRS and CDR2 YFSETQ. The CDR3 DNA is TGCGCCAGCAGCTTGGATGCCCTGAACAATGAGCAGTTCTTC. Translated: CASSLDALNNEQFF.

As concerns this clonotype: The junction differs from germline at one of its ends, possibly a read error. V is TRBV11-2 and J is TRBJ2-7; TRBD2 is a possible D gene (7 bases). The germline V gene has CDR1 SGHAT and CDR2 FQNNGV. The length of the CDR3 is 16 residues. CDR3 region: CVSMTPGREARGEQYF. The CDR3 coding sequence is TGTGTCAGCATGACTCCTGGACGGGAGGCAAGGGGGGAGCAGTACTTC. Complete variable domain (other parts from reference TRBV11-2 and TRBJ2-7): EAGVAQSPRYKIIEKRQSVAFWCNPISGHATLYWYQQILGQGPKLLIQFQNNGVVDDSQLPKDRFSAERLKGVDSTLKIQPAKLEDSAVYLCVSMTPGREARGEQYFGPGTRLTVT.

Note on this clonotype: One end of the junction varies from germline; a read error may be responsible. The chain has TRBV11-1 and TRBJ2-1; D may be TRBD2 (6 bases). CDR1 is SGHAT, CDR2 FQDESV, per germline (reference sequence). This CDR3 spans 15 amino acids. In nucleotides, the CDR3 is TGTGCCAGCGGCGCGGGGCTTAGATCCTACGATGAGCAGTTCTTC. It yields the protein CASGAGLRSYDEQFF.